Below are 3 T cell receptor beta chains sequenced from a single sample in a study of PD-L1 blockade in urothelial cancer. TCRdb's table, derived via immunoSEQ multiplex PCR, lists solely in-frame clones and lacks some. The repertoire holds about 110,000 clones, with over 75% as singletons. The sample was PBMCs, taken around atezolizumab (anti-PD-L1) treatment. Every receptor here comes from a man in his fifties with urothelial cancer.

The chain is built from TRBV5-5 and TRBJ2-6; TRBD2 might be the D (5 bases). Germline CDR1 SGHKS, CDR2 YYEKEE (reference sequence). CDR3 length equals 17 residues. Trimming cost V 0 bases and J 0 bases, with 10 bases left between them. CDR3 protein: CASSLGGITSGANVLTF. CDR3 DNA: TGTGCCAGCAGCTTGGGAGGGATAACCTCTGGGGCCAACGTCCTGACTTTC.

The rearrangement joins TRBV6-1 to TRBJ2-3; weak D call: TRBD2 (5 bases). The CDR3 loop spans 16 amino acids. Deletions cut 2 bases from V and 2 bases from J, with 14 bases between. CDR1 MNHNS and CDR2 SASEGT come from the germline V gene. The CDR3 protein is CASSEMASSLTDTQYF. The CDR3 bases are TGTGCCAGCAGTGAAATGGCTAGCAGTCTCACAGATACGCAGTATTTT.

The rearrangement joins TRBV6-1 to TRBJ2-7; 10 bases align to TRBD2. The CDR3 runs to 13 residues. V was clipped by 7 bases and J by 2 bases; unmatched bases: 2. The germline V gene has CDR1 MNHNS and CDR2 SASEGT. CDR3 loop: CASTSGGPYEQYF. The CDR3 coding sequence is TGTGCCAGCACTAGCGGGGGACCCTACGAGCAGTACTTC.